These 8 T cell receptor beta chains share one sample of origin, sequenced in a study of tumor-infiltrating lymphocytes in primary liver carcinoma. It was from roughly 20-30 mg of unsorted bulk tissue that RNA and DNA were co-extracted. The input was approximately 500 ng total RNA; TCR beta cDNA was made from it with a constant-region primer. Slightly modified ARM-PCR, run as three nested multiplex PCR rounds, produced the TCR beta libraries. TRBV1-TRBV30 forward primers paired with a C-beta reverse primer were used in the first two PCR rounds, which ran roughly 9 cycles each. Each CDR3 protein is one row after TCRdb ran MiXCR on the multiplex PCR reads. The sample includes about 190,000 distinct CDR3 sequences, 85% of them seen just once. The material sequenced was tumor tissue from primary liver carcinoma. Receptor source: a man aged 35-49 years with primary liver carcinoma and hepatitis B virus infection.

Note on this clonotype: Compared with germline, one end of the junction differs, possibly owing to a read error. The chain couples TRBV5-4 to TRBJ1-5, with 12 bases fitting TRBD1. Germline assignment: CDR1 SGHNT and CDR2 YYREEE (reference sequence). There are 15 residues in the CDR3. Written as DNA, the CDR3 is TGTGCCAGTAGCTTTGGGACAGGGGGCAAACAGCCCCAGCATTTT. It encodes CASSFGTGGKQPQHF. The full variable domain, its missing parts supplied by reference TRBV5-4 and TRBJ1-5, is ETGVTQSPTHLIKTRGQQVTLRCSSQSGHNTVSWYQQALGQGPQFIFQYYREEENGRGNFPPRFSGLQFPNYSSELNVNALELDDSALYLCASSFGTGGKQPQHFGDGTRLSIL.

Worth noting for this clonotype: This CDR3 fails to terminate in the conserved phenylalanine or tryptophan, so it likely reflects a read error. The chain uses TRBV6-1 and TRBJ1-2, with TRBD1 matching over 8 bases. CDR1 is MNHNS and CDR2 is SASEGT in the germline V gene. The CDR3 totals 16 residues. The CDR3 loop is CTNSEEEAWTGQGYTL. CDR3 coding DNA: TGTACCAACAGTGAAGAAGAAGCCTGGACAGGGCAGGGCTACACCTTG.

Concerning this clonotype itself: The junction and the germline gene differ at one end; a read error may be behind it. The gene calls are TRBV6-5 and TRBJ2-3, with a weak D call TRBD1 (6 bases). Near its end, the DNA agrees better with TRBJ1-5, so the J call may be wrong. The germline V gene encodes CDR1 MNHEY and CDR2 SVGAGI. CDR3 length equals 16 residues. The CDR3 sequence: CASTEIAGGRTDTQHF. The CDR3 bases are TGTGCAAGCACTGAAATAGCGGGAGGGAGGACAGATACTCAGCATTTT.

The rearrangement uses TRBV13 and TRBJ2-7, with 9 bases that match TRBD2. V lost 5 bases, J lost 13 bases, and 18 bases stayed unmatched. The germline gives CDR1 PRHDT, CDR2 FYEKMQ (reference sequence). The CDR3 length is 15 residues. Here the CDR3 DNA reads TGTGCCAGCAGCATCTGCGGGACTAGCAGCCACGAGTATTACTTC. Translation: CASSICGTSSHEYYF.

As concerns this clonotype: It is likely a read error, because the conserved phenylalanine at the end of the CDR3 is missing. This chain uses TRBV7-9 with TRBJ1-1; D perhaps matches TRBD1 (5 bases). CDR1 is SEHNR, CDR2 FQNEAQ, per germline (reference sequence). The CDR3 sequence is 13 residues long. The CDR3 protein is CASSLQEGTEAFL. CDR3 nucleotides: TGTGCTAGCAGCTTACAGGAGGGGACTGAAGCTTTCCTT.

There are a few counts of this clonotype. This sequence joins TRBV9 and TRBJ2-1; a weak D match, TRBD2 (6 bases). Germline V lookup: CDR1 SGDLS, CDR2 YYNGEE. The CDR3 consists of 15 residues. The V and J ends lost 0 bases and 4 bases respectively, with 11 bases between them. This CDR3 reads CASSVGDGSYNEQFF. The CDR3 nucleotides are TGTGCCAGCAGCGTAGGAGACGGGAGTTACAATGAGCAGTTCTTC.

Notes on this clonotype: A read error may produce the germline difference seen at one junction end. The CDR3 bases are TGCAGCCTTCGGGTGGGGTGGGGAATGAACACTAAAGCTTTCTTT. Residues: CSLRVGWGMNTKAFF. The chain joins TRBV29-1 to TRBJ1-1; D gene uncertain. The CDR3 loop spans 15 amino acids. Germline V gives CDR1 SQVTM, CDR2 ANQGSEA. The complete variable domain, with remaining parts taken from reference TRBV29-1 and TRBJ1-1, reads SAVISQKPSRDICQRGTSLTIQCQVDSQVTMMFWYRQQPGQSLTLIATANQGSEATYESGFVIDKFPISRPNLTFSTLTVSNMSPEDSSIYLCSLRVGWGMNTKAFFGQGTRLTVV.

Comment on this clonotype: The missing conserved phenylalanine or tryptophan at the end of this CDR3 makes a read error likely. The chain carries TRBV12-3 or TRBV12-4 and TRBJ2-1; D is perhaps TRBD1 (6 bases). The CDR3 contains 16 residues. The CDR3 DNA reads TGTACCAGCAGTAAACGGGACAATTCTCTCCGGGATGAGCAGTTCTTA. Translated, it gives CTSSKRDNSLRDEQFL.